Shown below are 5 T cell receptor beta chains from a single sample sequenced in a study of T cells in Graves' hyperthyroidism and ophthalmopathy. TCR beta CDR3 sequences were amplified from RNA transcripts. The HTBI primer set served for first-round RT-PCR of the TCR CDR3. TCRdb called the multiplex PCR reads again in MiXCR, with one record for every CDR3 protein. The repertoire consists of roughly 380,000 distinct CDR3 sequences, with roughly 14% occurring once and the leading ten covering more than 9.5%. The sample taken for sequencing was blood. These receptors came from a woman aged 60-75 years with Graves' hyperthyroidism.

The rearrangement uses TRBV6-9 and TRBJ2-1; possible D gene TRBD2, 6 bases. Germline values: CDR1 MNHGY, CDR2 SVAAGI. This CDR3 is 15 amino acids long. V lost 6 bases and J lost 6, with 18 bases in between. DNA for the CDR3: TGTGCCAGCAGCCCCCGGCCCGGGAGACGCAATGAGCAGTTCTTC. It yields the protein CASSPRPGRRNEQFF.

This clonotype was observed many times. The chain carries TRBV24-1 and TRBJ1-2; TRBD1 matches 7 bases. Germline CDR1 and CDR2: KGHDR and SFDVKD. There are 17 residues in the CDR3. The trim removed 4 bases at V and 4 bases at J, leaving 14 bases unmatched. The CDR3 DNA follows: TGTGCCACCAGTGACCGTTACGAAGAGACAGGGATCTATGGCTACACCTTC. The encoded protein is CATSDRYEETGIYGYTF.

The table lists this clonotype with many counts. CDR3 bases: TGTGCCAGCAGCCCGGGGGGCAAGCGGGCAACGAACACCGGGGAGCTGTTTTTT. Translated, it gives CASSPGGKRATNTGELFF. The V call is TRBV7-8, the J call TRBJ2-2, with a possible D match to TRBD2 (7 bases). Trimming removed 5 bases from V and 0 bases from J, with 19 bases in between. The CDR3 totals 18 residues. In germline, CDR1 is SGHVS, CDR2 FQNEAQ.

This clonotype was detected many times. The CDR3, as DNA: TGTGCCAGCAGCCCAACGGCCCCGCTACTAGCGGGAGGCAGCAACGAGCAGTACTTC. As protein: CASSPTAPLLAGGSNEQYF. The V call is TRBV7-9, the J call TRBJ2-7; 12 nucleotides align to TRBD2. The CDR3 covers 19 residues. The ends lost 5 bases at V and 5 bases at J; junction bases unmatched: 19. Germline assignment: CDR1 SEHNR and CDR2 FQNEAQ (reference sequence).

At least ten counts were recorded for this clonotype. The chain recombines TRBV12-3 or TRBV12-4 with TRBJ2-5; the match to TRBD2 covers 10 bases. The V segment lost 6 bases and the J segment 3 bases; nucleotides outside the gene matches: 4. This CDR3 has 14 residues. In DNA form, the CDR3 reads TGTGCCAGCAGCCTCGGACTAGCGGAAGAGACCCAGTACTTC. Residues: CASSLGLAEETQYF.